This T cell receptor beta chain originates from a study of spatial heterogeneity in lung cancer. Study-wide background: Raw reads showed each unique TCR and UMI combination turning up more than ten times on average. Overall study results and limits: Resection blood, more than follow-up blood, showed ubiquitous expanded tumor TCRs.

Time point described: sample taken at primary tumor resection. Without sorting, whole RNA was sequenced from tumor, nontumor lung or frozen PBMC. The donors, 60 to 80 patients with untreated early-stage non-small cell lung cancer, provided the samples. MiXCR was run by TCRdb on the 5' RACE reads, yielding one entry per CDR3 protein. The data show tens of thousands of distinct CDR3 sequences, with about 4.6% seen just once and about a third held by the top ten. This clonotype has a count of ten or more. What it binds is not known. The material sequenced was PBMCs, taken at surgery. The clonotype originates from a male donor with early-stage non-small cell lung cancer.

CDR3: CSASRLAGGGDEQFF. In DNA form, the CDR3 reads TGCAGTGCTAGCAGACTAGCGGGAGGGGGTGATGAGCAGTTCTTC. The chain has TRBV20-1 and TRBJ2-1; 14 nucleotides line up with TRBD2. The CDR3 totals 15 residues. V lost 3 bases, J lost 8 bases, and 6 bases stayed unmatched. CDR1 and CDR2 (germline): DFQATT, SNEGSKA (reference sequence).